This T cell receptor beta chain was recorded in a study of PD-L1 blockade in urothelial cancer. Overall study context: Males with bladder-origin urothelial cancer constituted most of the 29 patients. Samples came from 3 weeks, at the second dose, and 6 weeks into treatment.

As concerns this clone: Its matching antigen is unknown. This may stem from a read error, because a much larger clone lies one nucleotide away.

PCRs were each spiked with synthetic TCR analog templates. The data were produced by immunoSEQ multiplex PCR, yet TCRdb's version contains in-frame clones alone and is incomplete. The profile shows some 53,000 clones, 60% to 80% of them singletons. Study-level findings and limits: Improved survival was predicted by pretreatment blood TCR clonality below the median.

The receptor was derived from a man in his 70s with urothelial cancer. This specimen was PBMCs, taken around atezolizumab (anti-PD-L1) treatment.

DNA for the CDR3: TGTGCCACCGGCAGAGAAGGAGGGAACACTGAAGCTTTCTTT. Its translation is CATGREGGNTEAFF. This chain joins TRBV15 and TRBJ1-1; D is undetermined. The germline V gene encodes CDR1 LNHNV and CDR2 YYDKDF (reference sequence). The CDR3 is made up of 14 amino acids.